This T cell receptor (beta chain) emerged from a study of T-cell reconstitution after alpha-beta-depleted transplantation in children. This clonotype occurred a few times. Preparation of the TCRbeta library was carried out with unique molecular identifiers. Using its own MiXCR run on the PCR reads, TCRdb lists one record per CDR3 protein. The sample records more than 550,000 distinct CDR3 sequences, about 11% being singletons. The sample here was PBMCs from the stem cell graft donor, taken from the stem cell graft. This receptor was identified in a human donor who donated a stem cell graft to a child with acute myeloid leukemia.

CDR3 DNA: TGTGCCAGCAGCTTACGCGGGGACAGCCGGACCTACGAGCAGTACTTC. Its translation is CASSLRGDSRTYEQYF. V gene TRBV7-8 combines with J gene TRBJ2-7; a possible D gene is TRBD1 (7 bases). Trimming stripped 2 bases from V and 2 bases from J, with 16 bases between. The CDR3 loop spans 16 amino acids. CDR1 is SGHVS, CDR2 FQNEAQ, per germline.